The 15 T cell receptor beta chains presented below share a single source sample, sequenced in a study of blood T cell repertoires in COVID-19. Clones were sequenced by immunoSEQ multiplex PCR, and TCRdb holds only the in-frame ones, with some missing. This sample has fewer than 250,000 clones; around 90% occur once, and the top ten carry roughly 0.79%. The specimen was peripheral blood. Receptors originate from a man aged 25-45 years with COVID-19, enrolled during active disease.

This chain joins TRBV5-1 and TRBJ2-7; 11 nucleotides match TRBD1. The trim removed 4 bases at V and 2 bases at J, leaving 2 bases unmatched. In germline, CDR1 is SGHRS, CDR2 YFSETQ. The CDR3 totals 14 residues. CDR3 loop: CASSGDRGAYEQYF. CDR3 coding DNA: TGCGCCAGCAGCGGGGACAGGGGGGCCTACGAGCAGTACTTC. The variable domain in full, with the rest retrieved from reference TRBV5-1 and TRBJ2-7, is KAGVTQTPRYLIKTRGQQVTLSCSPISGHRSVSWYQQTPGQGLQFLFEYFSETQRNKGNFPGRFSGRQFSNSRSEMNVSTLELGDSALYLCASSGDRGAYEQYFGPGTRLTVT.

This clone was observed a few times. The gene calls are TRBV4-2 and TRBJ2-2; D is perhaps TRBD1 (6 bases). V dropped 6 bases and J dropped 6 bases, with 14 bases sitting between them. This CDR3 is built from 14 residues. Germline CDR1 and CDR2: LGHNA and YNFKEQ. In DNA form, the CDR3 reads TGTGCCAGCAGGTACCAGGGGTCTGCCGGGGAGCTGTTTTTT. It translates to CASRYQGSAGELFF.

The V and J genes are TRBV29-1 and TRBJ1-2; D gene uncertain. This CDR3 spans 14 amino acids. Germline V gene data show CDR1 as SQVTM and CDR2 as ANQGSEA. The V end was cut by 3 bases, the J end by 6 bases, with 17 bases between. In nucleotides, the CDR3 is TGCAGCGTTGATGGTAGTACGGGAGGCCATGGCTACACCTTC. It encodes CSVDGSTGGHGYTF.

The chain combines TRBV2 with TRBJ1-2, with TRBD1 matching 7 bases. CDR1 and CDR2 from the germline V gene are SNHLY and FYNNEI. This CDR3 spans 13 amino acids. V was pared by 10 bases and J by 3 bases, with 8 bases of the junction left unmatched. CDR3: CATLGQGDYGYTF. CDR3 nucleotide sequence: TGTGCCACCCTGGGGCAGGGGGACTATGGCTACACCTTC.

The rearrangement joins TRBV7-9 to TRBJ1-1; 9 bases agree with TRBD1. In germline, CDR1 is SEHNR, CDR2 FQNEAQ (reference sequence). The length of the CDR3 is 13 residues. Trimming removed 11 bases from V and 4 bases from J; junction bases left unmatched: 8. DNA for the CDR3: TGTGCCCGCGACGGGACAGGGAGCACTGAAGCTTTCTTT. Translation: CARDGTGSTEAFF.

The chain recombines TRBV3-1 (or the pseudogene TRBV3-2) with TRBJ2-5, with unresolved D. The CDR3 covers 14 residues. Trimming removed 0 bases from V and 2 bases from J, with 7 bases in between. The germline gives CDR1 LGHDT, CDR2 YNNKEL (reference sequence). CDR3 in DNA: TGTGCCAGCAGCCAAGAGAACTGGCAAGAGACCCAGTACTTC. As protein: CASSQENWQETQYF.

The J gene is TRBJ1-5, the V gene TRBV27, with D possibly matching TRBD1 (5 bases). This CDR3 region has 14 residues. The V end was cut by 6 bases, the J end by 3 bases, with 12 bases between. The germline V gene has CDR1 MNHEY and CDR2 SMNVEV (reference sequence). CDR3 amino acids: CASRSDSYNQPQHF. CDR3 sequence (DNA): TGTGCCAGCAGGAGCGACAGTTACAATCAGCCCCAGCATTTT.

J is TRBJ2-1 and V is TRBV11-2; a possible D gene is TRBD2 (6 bases). This CDR3 is 16 amino acids long. From germline, CDR1 is SGHAT and CDR2 FQNNGV. V was clipped by 5 bases and J by 0 bases, with 14 bases between them. CDR3 loop: CASSPPLASSYNEQFF. The CDR3 region has the DNA TGTGCCAGCAGCCCCCCCCTAGCGTCCTCCTACAATGAGCAGTTCTTC.

The chain employs TRBV19 and TRBJ1-2; D might be TRBD1 (6 bases). V was cut by 7 bases and J by 6 bases, with 15 bases left in between. The CDR3 covers 13 residues. Germline V gene lookup returns CDR1 LNHDA and CDR2 SQIVND (reference sequence). Here the CDR3 reads CASTRTEGDGYTF. DNA for the CDR3: TGTGCCAGTACCCGGACAGAGGGGGATGGCTACACCTTC.

This rearrangement joins TRBV7-6 to TRBJ2-2, with D perhaps TRBD2 (6 bases). The CDR3 extends over 13 amino acids. In germline, CDR1 is SGHVS, CDR2 FNYEAQ. V gave up 0 bases and J gave up 8 bases, with 7 bases separating them. The CDR3 DNA reads as TGTGCCAGCAGCTTAGCCAGCGGGGGGGAGCTGTTTTTT. Its translation: CASSLASGGELFF.

The chain recombines TRBV6-5 with TRBJ2-7; 7 bases map to TRBD1. Looked up from germline, CDR1 is MNHEY and CDR2 is SVGAGI. CDR3 size: 12 residues. Trimming cost V 6 bases and J 3 bases; bases outside gene matches: 2. The chain's CDR3 is CASSRDSYEQYF. CDR3 nucleotides: TGTGCCAGCAGCCGGGACAGCTACGAGCAGTACTTC.

This clone showed up just a few times. The chain combines TRBV5-4 with TRBJ1-2; perhaps TRBD1 as D (5 bases). This CDR3 is built from 14 residues. Trimming took 4 bases from V and 0 from J, leaving 10 bases between them. CDR1 is SGHNT, CDR2 YYREEE, per germline (reference sequence). The CDR3 here is CASSRDLSNYGYTF. In DNA, the CDR3 is TGTGCCAGCAGCCGGGACTTATCTAACTATGGCTACACCTTC.

This chain joins TRBV5-1 and TRBJ2-1; TRBD2 agrees at 11 bases. Germline V CDR1 and CDR2: SGHRS, YFSETQ. J was trimmed by 0 bases and V by 4 bases; bases with no gene match: 9. The CDR3 length is 18 residues. CDR3 region: CASSRPTSGDRSYNEQFF. The CDR3 nucleotides read TGCGCCAGCAGCCGACCGACTAGCGGGGACCGCTCCTACAATGAGCAGTTCTTC. Filled out from reference TRBV5-1 and TRBJ2-1, the complete variable domain reads KAGVTQTPRYLIKTRGQQVTLSCSPISGHRSVSWYQQTPGQGLQFLFEYFSETQRNKGNFPGRFSGRQFSNSRSEMNVSTLELGDSALYLCASSRPTSGDRSYNEQFFGPGTRLTVL.

V is TRBV4-1 and J is TRBJ2-7, with D possibly TRBD2 on 6 matching bases. V was trimmed by 4 bases and J by 4 bases, leaving 20 bases between them. The germline gives CDR1 MGHRA, CDR2 YSYEKL. This CDR3 is 16 amino acids long. The CDR3 DNA sequence: TGCGCCAGCAGCCCTAGCCCGAGAGGGCGGGGTTACGAGCAGTACTTC. Amino acid sequence: CASSPSPRGRGYEQYF.

V and J are TRBV27 and TRBJ2-1, with a tentative D call TRBD2 (7 bases). Per the germline V gene, CDR1 is MNHEY and CDR2 is SMNVEV (reference sequence). The CDR3 sequence is 13 residues long. V was trimmed by 6 bases and J by 4 bases, leaving 10 bases between them. In DNA, the CDR3 is TGTGCCAGCAGGAGGGGGGGATACAATGAGCAGTTCTTC. It specifies CASRRGGYNEQFF.